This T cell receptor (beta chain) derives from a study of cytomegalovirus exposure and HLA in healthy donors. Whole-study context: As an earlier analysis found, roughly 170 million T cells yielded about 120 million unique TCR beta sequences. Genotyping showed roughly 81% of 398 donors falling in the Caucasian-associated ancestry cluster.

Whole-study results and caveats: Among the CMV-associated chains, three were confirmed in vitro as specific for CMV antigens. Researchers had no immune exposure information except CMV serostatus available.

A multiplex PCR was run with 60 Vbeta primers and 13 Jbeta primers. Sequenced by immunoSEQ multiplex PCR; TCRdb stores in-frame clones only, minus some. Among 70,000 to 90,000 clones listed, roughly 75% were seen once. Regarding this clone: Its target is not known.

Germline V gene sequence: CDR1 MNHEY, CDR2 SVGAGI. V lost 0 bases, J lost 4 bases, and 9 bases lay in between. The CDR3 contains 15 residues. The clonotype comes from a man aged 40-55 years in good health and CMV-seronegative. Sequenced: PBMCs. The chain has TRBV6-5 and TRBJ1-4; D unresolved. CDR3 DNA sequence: TGTGCCAGCAGTTACTCCTCCGGGATTAATGAAAAACTGTTTTTT. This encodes CASSYSSGINEKLFF.